This T cell receptor (beta chain) was found in a study of CD8 T cells in Susac syndrome. This clonotype was detected once. Diagnostic criteria for definite or probable disease, in their recently defined form, were met by the patients with Susac syndrome. It was with random hexamers that roughly 0.5 to 1 ug RNA was reverse transcribed. TCRdb reprocessed the immunoSEQ multiplex PCR reads via MiXCR and lists one record per CDR3 protein. The repertoire holds 75,000 to 95,000 distinct CDR3 sequences, with under 95% as singletons. This CDR3 has 14 residues. Per the germline V gene, CDR1 is MNHEY and CDR2 is SMNVEV (reference sequence). V was trimmed by 6 bases and J by 8 bases, leaving 19 bases between them.

V gene TRBV27 combines with J gene TRBJ1-2, with a weak D call TRBD1 (6 bases). The sequencing input was CD8+ T cells from PBMCs. The sequence was obtained from a human donor with Susac syndrome. CDR3 region: CASRSTSGAIGYTF. The CDR3 bases are TGTGCCAGCAGATCCACCTCGGGGGCGATCGGCTACACCTTC.